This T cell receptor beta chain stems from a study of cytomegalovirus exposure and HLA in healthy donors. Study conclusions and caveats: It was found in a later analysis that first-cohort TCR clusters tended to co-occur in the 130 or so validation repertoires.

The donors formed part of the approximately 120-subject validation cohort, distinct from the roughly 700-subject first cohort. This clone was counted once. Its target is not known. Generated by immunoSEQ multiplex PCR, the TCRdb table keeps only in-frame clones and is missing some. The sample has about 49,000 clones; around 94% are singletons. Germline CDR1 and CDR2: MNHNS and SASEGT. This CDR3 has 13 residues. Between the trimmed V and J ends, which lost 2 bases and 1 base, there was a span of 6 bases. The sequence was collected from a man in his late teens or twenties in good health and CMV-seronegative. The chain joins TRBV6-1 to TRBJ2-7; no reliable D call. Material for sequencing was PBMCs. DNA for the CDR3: TGTGCCAGCAGTGAAACGGTATCCTACGAGCAGTACTTC. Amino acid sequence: CASSETVSYEQYF.